Sequencing of this T cell receptor beta chain was carried out in a study of molecular identifiers for immune sequencing clone quantification. General study results and limits: Clones that exceeded 20 RNA copies held over 99% of effector molecules, yet under 1% in naive cells. Underestimated sizes of highly expanded clones could result from identical TCR molecules that share a barcode.

Generation of bulk TCR libraries relied on previously described methods and listed TCR primers. TCRdb reprocessed the PCR reads with MiXCR, giving one entry per CDR3 protein. This sample has over 50,000 distinct CDR3 sequences; about a third occur once, and the top ten carry 3% to 4%. Trimming cost V 4 bases and J 1 base; bases outside gene matches: 8. There are 18 residues in the CDR3. Germline assignment: CDR1 SGHTA and CDR2 FQGNSA. Comments on this clonotype: What it recognizes is unknown.

The source of this sequence is a human donor in good health. Some libraries in this study had Jurkat cell RNA spiked in. This chain uses TRBV7-2 with TRBJ2-2, with 11 bases that match TRBD2. The specimen was naive CD8+ T cells from blood, with Jurkat cell RNA spiked in. Subset described: FACS-sorted CD8+CD4-CCR7+CD45RA+ naive T cells. CDR3 region: CASSSGLAGGGNTGELFF. CDR3 bases: TGTGCCAGCAGCTCTGGATTAGCGGGAGGGGGGAACACCGGGGAGCTGTTTTTT.